A single sample is the source of the 9 T cell receptor beta chains below, sequenced in a study of identical twins (dated by TCRdb to 2016 to 2018). Libraries were built with 5' RACE. Sequenced on an Illumina HiSeq 2000. TCRdb trimmed the raw reads at Q25, called clones with MiXCR and kept productive beta chains. One record per CDR3 amino acid sequence lists the most common genes and DNA. A total of 700,000 or so distinct CDR3 sequences appear in this sample, around 20% of them only once. The ten most abundant clones make up 4% to 5.5% of the sample. This same sample was also part of a study on T cells expressing NK-cell markers.

The sequenced sample consisted of PBMCs. Source of these receptors: a woman under 30 in good health.

The V call is TRBV20-1, the J call TRBJ1-2; D remains ambiguous. This CDR3 contains 10 residues. V shed 6 bases and J shed 13 bases, with 15 bases lying between them. CDR1 and CDR2 from the germline V gene are DFQATT and SNEGSKA (reference sequence). The CDR3 spells CSATGLPGTF. For the CDR3, the DNA is TGCAGTGCCACGGGCCTTCCTGGCACCTTC.

This sequence joins TRBV11-1 and TRBJ2-1; a weak D match, TRBD2 (5 bases). Trimming shortened V by 5 bases and J by 0 bases, and 11 bases separated the two germline ends. The length of the CDR3 is 15 residues. Germline loops: CDR1 SGHAT, CDR2 FQDESV (reference sequence). CDR3 coding DNA: TGTGCCAGCAGCCGTTATGGGAGCTCCTACAATGAGCAGTTCTTC. This encodes CASSRYGSSYNEQFF.

The V call is TRBV9, the J call TRBJ2-2, with 9 bases fitting TRBD2. Losses at the gene ends were 7 bases for V and 5 bases for J; bases not matched to a gene: 12. From germline, CDR1 is SGDLS and CDR2 YYNGEE. The CDR3 is made up of 16 amino acids. CDR3 DNA: TGTGCCAGCGGAATTGCGGGGGGGCCTCCTACCGGGGAGCTGTTTTTT. Encoded protein: CASGIAGGPPTGELFF.

This clonotype was counted at least ten times. This rearrangement joins TRBV10-3 to TRBJ1-1; D is undetermined. Germline V gene sequence: CDR1 ENHRY, CDR2 SYGVKD. CDR3 length: 13 amino acids. The germline V and J ends were trimmed by 7 bases and 2 bases, with 11 bases remaining between them. CDR3 protein: CAITLGPNTEAFF. The CDR3, as DNA: TGTGCCATCACGTTGGGCCCCAACACTGAAGCTTTCTTT.

The rearrangement joins TRBV5-1 to TRBJ1-2; D may be TRBD1 (6 bases). CDR3 length equals 15 residues. The ends were cut back, 4 bases at V and 0 bases at J, with 13 bases in the middle. CDR1 is SGHRS, CDR2 YFSETQ, per germline. The CDR3 DNA reads as TGCGCCAGCAGCCCGGGGGGCGCAACTAACTATGGCTACACCTTC. The encoded protein is CASSPGGATNYGYTF.

V is TRBV20-1 and J is TRBJ1-5; TRBD1 might be the D (6 bases). CDR1 and CDR2 (germline): DFQATT, SNEGSKA (reference sequence). Trimming pared 6 bases from V and 4 bases from J, leaving 16 bases between. This CDR3 region has 14 residues. Written as DNA, the CDR3 is TGCAGTGCCGCCTTGGGGGCTGGAAATCAGCCCCAGCATTTT. Translation: CSAALGAGNQPQHF.

This clonotype showed up many times. The V and J genes are TRBV9 and TRBJ2-2, with unresolved D. Trimming took off 4 bases at V and 1 base at J, with 11 bases between the two ends. Per germline, CDR1 SGDLS and CDR2 YYNGEE. The CDR3 extends over 15 amino acids. CDR3 nucleotides: TGTGCCAGCAGCCCGTTCGACATGAACACCGGGGAGCTGTTTTTT. It encodes CASSPFDMNTGELFF.

This chain joins TRBV6-1 and TRBJ2-3, with 10 nucleotides matching TRBD2. J was trimmed by 6 bases and V by 6 bases; bases with no gene match: 6. The CDR3 totals 14 residues. CDR1 MNHNS and CDR2 SASEGT come from the germline V gene. CDR3 coding DNA: TGTGCCAGCAGATCCGGGACTAGCGAGGATACGCAGTATTTT. The encoded protein is CASRSGTSEDTQYF.

This clonotype was seen a few times. The junction and the germline gene differ at one end; a read error may be behind it. This sequence joins TRBV7-8 and TRBJ2-2; D not certain. The CDR3 is 14 amino acids. In germline, CDR1 is SGHVS, CDR2 FQNEAQ. The CDR3 spells CASRLVGVAGELFF. The CDR3 DNA reads TGTGCCAGCAGATTAGTGGGTGTTGCCGGGGAGCTGTTTTTT.